What follows are 6 T cell receptor beta chains derived from one specimen sequenced in a study of T-cell reconstitution after alpha-beta-depleted transplantation in children. Researchers prepared the TCRbeta library using unique molecular identifiers, the study reports. TCRdb reprocessed the PCR reads via MiXCR and lists one record per CDR3 protein. The sample has about 250,000 distinct CDR3 sequences, roughly a quarter seen once; the top ten hold 4.8%. Sample: PBMCs, mostly from graft donor cells, taken 360 days after TCRalphabeta/CD19-depleted stem cell transplant. Receptor source: a female patient between 2 and 10 years old who had a stem cell transplant for congenital amegakaryocytic thrombocytopenia, so the T cells may come from the graft donor.

This clonotype turned up a few times. V usage is TRBV20-1 and J usage is TRBJ2-7; D ambiguous. V dropped 5 bases and J dropped 5 bases, with 19 bases sitting between them. The CDR3 spans 14 residues. CDR1 is DFQATT, CDR2 SNEGSKA, per germline (reference sequence). The chain's CDR3 is CSAVPALDSHEQYF. The CDR3, as DNA: TGCAGTGCTGTACCGGCTCTAGATTCCCACGAGCAGTACTTC.

The chain carries TRBV28 and TRBJ2-7, with D perhaps matching TRBD2 (5 bases). The CDR3 length is 14 residues. V was trimmed by 2 bases and J by 2 bases, leaving 10 bases between them. The germline V gene encodes CDR1 MDHEN and CDR2 SYDVKM. The CDR3 loop reads CASSLTRVAYEQYF. The CDR3, as DNA: TGTGCCAGCAGTTTAACTAGGGTGGCCTACGAGCAGTACTTC.

This clonotype has a handful of counts. The chain carries TRBV9 and TRBJ2-7; TRBD2 matches 12 bases. The junction had 12 bases not matched to a gene; V was cut back by 3 bases and J by 5 bases. This CDR3 spans 17 amino acids. Germline loops: CDR1 SGDLS, CDR2 YYNGEE. The CDR3 nucleotides are TGTGCCAGCAGCGACGGGACTAGCGGGTCCATTCGGGACGAGCAGTACTTC. Encoded protein: CASSDGTSGSIRDEQYF.

The chain carries TRBV19 and TRBJ1-5, with TRBD1 as a possible D gene (6 bases). Germline V gives CDR1 LNHDA, CDR2 SQIVND (reference sequence). The V gene lost 7 bases and the J gene lost 7 bases, with 11 bases spanning the gap. The length of the CDR3 is 12 residues. CDR3 region: CASNRDGQPQHF. The CDR3 DNA reads as TGTGCCAGTAACAGGGATGGCCAGCCCCAGCATTTT.

This clonotype was seen a handful of times. V is TRBV18 and J is TRBJ2-7, with 10 bases fitting TRBD1. CDR3 length: 15 residues. Trimming at V came to 1 base and at J to 5 bases, leaving 5 bases not matched to a gene. CDR1 is KGHSH and CDR2 is LQKENI in the germline V gene. The CDR3 nucleotides are TGTGCCAGCTCACCACAGGGGACAGGGGACCACGAGCAGTACTTC. Protein sequence: CASSPQGTGDHEQYF.

This clonotype was picked up a small number of times. The rearrangement links TRBV15 to TRBJ2-2; D is perhaps TRBD2 (5 bases). V shed 2 bases and J shed 0 bases, with 10 bases lying between them. The CDR3 is made up of 16 amino acids. Per germline, CDR1 LNHNV and CDR2 YYDKDF (reference sequence). The CDR3 sequence is CATSRNRAANTGELFF. CDR3 coding DNA: TGTGCCACCAGCAGAAACAGAGCGGCGAACACCGGGGAGCTGTTTTTT.